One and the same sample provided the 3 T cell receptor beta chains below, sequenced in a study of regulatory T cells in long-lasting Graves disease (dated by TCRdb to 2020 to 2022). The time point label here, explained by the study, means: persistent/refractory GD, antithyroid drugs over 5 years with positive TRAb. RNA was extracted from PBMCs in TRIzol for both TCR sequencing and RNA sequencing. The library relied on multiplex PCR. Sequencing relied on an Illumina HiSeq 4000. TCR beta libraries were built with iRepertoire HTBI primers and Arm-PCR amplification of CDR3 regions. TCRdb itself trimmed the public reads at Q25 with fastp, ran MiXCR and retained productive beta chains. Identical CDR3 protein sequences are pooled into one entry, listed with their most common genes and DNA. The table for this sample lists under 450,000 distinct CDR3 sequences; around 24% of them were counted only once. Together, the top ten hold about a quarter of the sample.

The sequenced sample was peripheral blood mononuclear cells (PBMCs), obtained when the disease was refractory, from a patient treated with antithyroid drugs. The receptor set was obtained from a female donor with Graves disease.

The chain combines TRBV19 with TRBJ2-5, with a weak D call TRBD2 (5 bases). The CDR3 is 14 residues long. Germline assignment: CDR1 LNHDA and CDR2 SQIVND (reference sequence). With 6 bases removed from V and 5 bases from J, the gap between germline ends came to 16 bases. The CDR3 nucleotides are TGTGCCAGTAGCCACTCGGGATTAAGCGAGACCCAGTACTTC. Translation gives CASSHSGLSETQYF.

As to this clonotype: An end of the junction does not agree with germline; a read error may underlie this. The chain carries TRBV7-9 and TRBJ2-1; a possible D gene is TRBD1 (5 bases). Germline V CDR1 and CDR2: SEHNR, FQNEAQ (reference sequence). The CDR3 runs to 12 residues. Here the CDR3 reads CASSLGQRESSF. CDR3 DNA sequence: TGTGCCAGCAGCTTAGGACAGCGCGAGTCATCCTTC.

DNA of the CDR3: TGTGCCAGCAGCTTCCAGACAGGGGGCGCGGGTAGCAATCAGCCCCAGCATTTT. It encodes CASSFQTGGAGSNQPQHF. The chain recombines TRBV7-3 with TRBJ1-5, with 10 bases aligning to TRBD1. The CDR3 loop spans 18 amino acids. V shed 3 bases, J shed 0 bases, and the junction held 8 bases outside the gene matches. In germline, CDR1 is SGHTA, CDR2 FQGTGA.